The rows below give T cell receptor beta chains drawn from one sample of a study of vaccination effects on CD4 cells after COVID-19. No antigen has been identified for these receptors. Produced via immunoSEQ multiplex PCR; TCRdb's table is partial and in-frame only. This table holds tens of thousands of clones, roughly four fifths found once. The source material was CD4+ T cells from PBMCs cultured with HCoV-229E spike peptides, sampled after COVID-19 vaccination. The receptors were sampled from a human donor who received a COVID-19 vaccine. Each CDR3 is given with its conserved first and last residue. D genes are given only for firm matches. Expanded clones get a size class; other rows say once, few or many, or leave the size out.

clone_size | j_call | d_call | v_call | cdr3_aa | cdr3_nt
once | TRBJ1-2 | TRBD1 | TRBV2 | CASSSGTGNYGYTF | TGTGCCAGCAGTTCCGGGACAGGGAACTATGGCTACACCTTC
- | TRBJ2-3 | TRBD2 | TRBV24-1 | CATSDLGLAGVSTDTQYF | TGTGCCACCAGTGATTTGGGACTAGCGGGGGTTAGCACAGATACGCAGTATTTT
- | TRBJ1-2 | - | TRBV5-1 | CASSPEGVYYGYTF | TGCGCCAGCAGCCCCGAGGGGGTTTACTATGGCTACACCTTC
- | TRBJ2-5 | - | TRBV5-6 | CASSLGLQGRETQYF | TGTGCCAGCAGCTTGGGTCTACAGGGACGAGAGACCCAGTACTTC
- | TRBJ1-5 | TRBD1 | TRBV12-3/TRBV12-4 | CASSPQGDQPQHF | TGTGCCAGCAGTCCGCAGGGGGATCAGCCCCAGCATTTT
- | TRBJ2-3 | TRBD2 | TRBV12-3/TRBV12-4 | CASRGGSADTQYF | TGTGCCAGCAGGGGCGGGAGCGCAGATACGCAGTATTTT
- | TRBJ1-1 | - | TRBV7-8 | CASSFLQSSRGDTEAFF | TGTGCCAGCAGCTTTCTCCAGTCCTCCCGGGGTGACACTGAAGCTTTCTTT
- | TRBJ1-5 | - | TRBV18 | CASSPIAGATSAQHF | TGTGCCAGCTCACCAATAGCAGGGGCGACCTCAGCCCAGCATTTT
- | TRBJ2-3 | - | TRBV30 | CAWSVLSDTQYF | TGTGCCTGGAGTGTACTCTCAGATACGCAGTATTTT
- | TRBJ2-5 | TRBD1 | TRBV28 | CASSLPGQIQETQYF | TGTGCCAGCAGTTTACCGGGACAGATCCAAGAGACCCAGTACTTC
few | TRBJ1-2 | TRBD1 | TRBV18 | CASSQGVTYGYTF | TGTGCCAGCTCCCAGGGGGTTACCTATGGCTACACCTTC
- | TRBJ2-2 | - | TRBV19 | CASSKDRNTGELFF | TGTGCCAGTAGTAAGGACAGGAACACCGGGGAGCTGTTTTTT
- | TRBJ2-3 | - | TRBV28 | CASSSSWDTQYF | TGTGCCAGCAGTTCGTCATGGGATACGCAGTATTTT
- | TRBJ2-1 | - | TRBV24-1 | CATGSSLTAYEQFF | TGTGCCACCGGGTCGAGTCTTACTGCTTATGAGCAGTTCTTC
- | TRBJ1-1 | - | TRBV2 | CASHTQTNTEAFF | TGTGCCAGCCACACACAGACGAACACTGAAGCTTTCTTT
- | TRBJ2-1 | - | TRBV3-1/TRBV3-2 | CASSQDLGTVYNEQFF | TGTGCCAGCAGCCAAGATTTAGGGACCGTATACAATGAGCAGTTCTTC
once | TRBJ1-1 | - | TRBV27 | CASRGWDTEAFF | TGTGCCAGCCGGGGGTGGGACACTGAAGCTTTCTTT
once | TRBJ2-1 | - | TRBV18 | CASSSGHEQFF | TGTGCCAGCTCGTCCGGGCATGAGCAGTTCTTC